This T cell receptor beta chain was sequenced during a study of T cells in Graves' hyperthyroidism and ophthalmopathy. RNA transcripts were the template for amplifying TCR beta CDR3 regions. The HTBI primer set served for first-round RT-PCR of the TCR CDR3. TCRdb re-called the multiplex PCR reads through MiXCR, storing one row per CDR3 protein. The table lists about 600,000 distinct CDR3 sequences, approximately 15% of them singletons. Patients affected by ophthalmopathy presented a Clinical Activity Score of at least 3, a NOSPECS grade of at least 4, and disease duration below 3 months. Not enrolled were patients with uncontrolled infection, other autoimmune disease, pregnancy or lactation. Sequencing was done on a sample of blood. This TCR was recovered from a woman aged 40 to 50 with Graves' ophthalmopathy.

CDR3 in DNA: TGTGCCAGCAGCAAGGGACAAGACACTGAAGCTTTCTTT. Residues: CASSKGQDTEAFF. This chain links TRBV5-5 with TRBJ1-1; D possibly corresponds to TRBD1 (6 bases). The germline V and J ends were trimmed by 4 bases and 3 bases, with 10 bases remaining between them. From germline, CDR1 is SGHKS and CDR2 YYEKEE (reference sequence). The CDR3 is 13 amino acids.